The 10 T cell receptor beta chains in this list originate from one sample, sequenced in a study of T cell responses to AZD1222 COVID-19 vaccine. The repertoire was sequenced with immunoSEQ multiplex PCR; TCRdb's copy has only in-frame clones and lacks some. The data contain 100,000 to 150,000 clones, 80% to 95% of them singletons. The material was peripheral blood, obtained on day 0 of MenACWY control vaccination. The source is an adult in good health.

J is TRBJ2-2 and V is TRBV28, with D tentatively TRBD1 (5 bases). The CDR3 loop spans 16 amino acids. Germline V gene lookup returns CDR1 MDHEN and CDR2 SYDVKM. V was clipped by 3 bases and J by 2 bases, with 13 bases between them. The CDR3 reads CASSFTQGPNTGELFF. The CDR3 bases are TGTGCCAGCAGTTTCACCCAGGGCCCCAACACCGGGGAGCTGTTTTTT. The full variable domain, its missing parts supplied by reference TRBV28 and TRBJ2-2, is DVKVTQSSRYLVKRTGEKVFLECVQDMDHENMFWYRQDPGLGLRLIYFSYDVKMKEKGDIPEGYSVSREKKERFSLILESASTNQTSMYLCASSFTQGPNTGELFFGEGSRLTVL.

CDR3 sequence (DNA): TGTGCCAGCAGAGGGACTAGCGGGACCGGGGAGCTGTTTTTT. Encoded protein: CASRGTSGTGELFF. The chain links TRBV6-5 to TRBJ2-2, with 12 bases fitting TRBD2. V trimming: 6 bases; J trimming: 5 bases; junction bases outside the gene matches: 1. This CDR3 comprises 14 residues. CDR1 is MNHEY and CDR2 is SVGAGI in the germline V gene.

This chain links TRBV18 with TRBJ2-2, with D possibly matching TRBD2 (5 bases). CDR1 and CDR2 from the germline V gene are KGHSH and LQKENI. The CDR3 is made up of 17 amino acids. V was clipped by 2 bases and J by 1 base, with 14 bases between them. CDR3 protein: CASSPVVAPMNTGELFF. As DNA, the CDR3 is TGTGCCAGCTCACCAGTGGTAGCGCCTATGAACACCGGGGAGCTGTTTTTT.

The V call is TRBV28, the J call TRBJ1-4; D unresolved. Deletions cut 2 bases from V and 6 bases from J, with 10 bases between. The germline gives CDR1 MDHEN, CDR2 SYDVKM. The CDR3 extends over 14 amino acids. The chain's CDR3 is CASSLRPPYEKLFF. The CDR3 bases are TGTGCCAGCAGTTTAAGGCCCCCGTATGAAAAACTGTTTTTT.

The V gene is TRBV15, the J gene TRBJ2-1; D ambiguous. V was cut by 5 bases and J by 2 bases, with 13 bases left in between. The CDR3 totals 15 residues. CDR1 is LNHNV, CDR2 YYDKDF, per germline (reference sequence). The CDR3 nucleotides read TGTGCCACCAGCCACTGGACCGAAGCCTACAATGAGCAGTTCTTC. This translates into CATSHWTEAYNEQFF. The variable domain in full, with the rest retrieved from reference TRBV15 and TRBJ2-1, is DAMVIQNPRYQVTQFGKPVTLSCSQTLNHNVMYWYQQKSSQAPKLLFHYYDKDFNNEADTPDNFQSRRPNTSFCFLDIRSPGLGDTAMYLCATSHWTEAYNEQFFGPGTRLTVL.

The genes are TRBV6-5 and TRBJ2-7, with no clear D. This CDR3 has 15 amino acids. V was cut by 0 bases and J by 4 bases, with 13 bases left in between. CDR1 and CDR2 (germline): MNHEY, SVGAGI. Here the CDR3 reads CASSYSSQVYYEQYF. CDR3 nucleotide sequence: TGTGCCAGCAGTTACTCGAGTCAGGTTTATTACGAGCAGTACTTC.

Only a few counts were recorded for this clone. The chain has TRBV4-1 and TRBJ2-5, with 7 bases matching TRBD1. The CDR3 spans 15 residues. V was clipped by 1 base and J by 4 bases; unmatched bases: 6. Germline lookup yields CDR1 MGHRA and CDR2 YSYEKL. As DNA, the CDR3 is TGCGCCAGCAGCCAAGTCTCAGGGGGATTAGAGACCCAGTACTTC. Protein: CASSQVSGGLETQYF.

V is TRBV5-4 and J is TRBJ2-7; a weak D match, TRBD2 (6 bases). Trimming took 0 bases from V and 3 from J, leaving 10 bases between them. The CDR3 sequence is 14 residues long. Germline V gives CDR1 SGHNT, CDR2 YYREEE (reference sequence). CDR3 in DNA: TGTGCCAGCAGCTTGGGGCGGGACTTCTACGAGCAGTACTTC. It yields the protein CASSLGRDFYEQYF.

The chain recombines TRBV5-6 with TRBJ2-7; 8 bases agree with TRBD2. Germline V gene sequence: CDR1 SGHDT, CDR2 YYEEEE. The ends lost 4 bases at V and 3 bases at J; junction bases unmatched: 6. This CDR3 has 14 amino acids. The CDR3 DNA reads TGTGCCAGCAGCGAGACCGGGAGGGACTACGAGCAGTACTTC. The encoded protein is CASSETGRDYEQYF.

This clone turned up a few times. The CDR3 loop is CASNHDRRFYEQYV. The CDR3 region has the DNA TGTGCCAGCAACCATGACAGACGATTCTACGAGCAGTACGTC. The rearrangement uses TRBV25-1 and TRBJ2-7; D might be TRBD1 (5 bases). The CDR3 extends over 14 amino acids. The V end lost 7 bases, the J end lost 3 bases, and 16 bases lay between the germline ends. Per germline, CDR1 MGHDK and CDR2 SYGVNS.